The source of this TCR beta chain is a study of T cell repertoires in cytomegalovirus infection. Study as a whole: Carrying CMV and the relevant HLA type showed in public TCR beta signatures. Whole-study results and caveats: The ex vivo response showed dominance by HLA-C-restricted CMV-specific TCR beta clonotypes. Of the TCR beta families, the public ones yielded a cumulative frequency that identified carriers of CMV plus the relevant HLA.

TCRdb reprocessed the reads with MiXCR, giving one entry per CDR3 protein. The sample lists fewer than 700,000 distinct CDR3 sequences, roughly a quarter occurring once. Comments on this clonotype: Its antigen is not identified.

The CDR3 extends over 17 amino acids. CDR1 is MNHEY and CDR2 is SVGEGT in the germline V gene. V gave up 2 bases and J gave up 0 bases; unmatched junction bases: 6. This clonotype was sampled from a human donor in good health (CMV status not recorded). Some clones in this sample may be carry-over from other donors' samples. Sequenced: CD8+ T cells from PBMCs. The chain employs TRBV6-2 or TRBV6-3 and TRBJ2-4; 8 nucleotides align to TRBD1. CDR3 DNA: TGTGCCAGCAGTTACGCGACAGGGGTGGGAGCCAAAAACATTCAGTACTTC. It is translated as CASSYATGVGAKNIQYF.